Listed below are T cell receptor beta chains from one sample, sequenced in a study of blood T cell repertoires in COVID-19. TCRdb's table, derived via immunoSEQ multiplex PCR, lists solely in-frame clones and lacks some. The sample lists 65,000 or so clones, 82% seen once, with roughly 4% in the top ten. The source material was peripheral blood. These receptors all come from a man in his sixties with acute or convalescent COVID-19. Both conserved end residues are part of each CDR3. The D gene is left open where the match is weak. Only some rows state a clone size, as once, few, many or a class for expanded clones.

J,V,size,D,DNA,CDR3
TRBJ2-2,TRBV5-1,once,NA,TGCGCCAGCAGCCCCGGACAGATCCCCGGGGAGCTGTTTTTT,CASSPGQIPGELFF
TRBJ2-1,TRBV5-4,NA,NA,TGTGCCAGCAGCTTCCCCAGGGAAAACAATGAGCAGTTCTTC,CASSFPRENNEQFF
TRBJ2-3,TRBV5-1,NA,TRBD2,TGCGCCAGCAGCCGGATGACTAGCGGGGAGACAGATACGCAGTATTTT,CASSRMTSGETDTQYF
TRBJ1-2,TRBV12-3/TRBV12-4,NA,NA,TGTGCCAGCAGTTTATCGAGAGAGTCGGGCTACACCTTC,CASSLSRESGYTF
TRBJ1-1,TRBV20-1,NA,NA,TGCAGTGCTAGGGGGGCAGCTGAAGCTTTCTTT,CSARGAAEAFF
TRBJ1-6,TRBV15,NA,NA,TGTGCCACCAGCAGAGATAGGGCAGGGCCCAATTCACCCCTCCACTTT,CATSRDRAGPNSPLHF
TRBJ1-1,TRBV5-1,NA,TRBD1,TGCGCCAGCAGCCCAGGGGGACAACCCGGCACTGAAGCTTTCTTT,CASSPGGQPGTEAFF
TRBJ2-7,TRBV6-1,NA,NA,TGTGCCAGCAGTGAACAGGGGCCTTCCCCTTACGAGCAGTACTTC,CASSEQGPSPYEQYF
TRBJ1-1,TRBV20-1,NA,NA,TGCAGTGCTAGTATCAGCGGGATAAACACTGAAGCTTTCTTT,CSASISGINTEAFF
TRBJ1-2,TRBV6-6,once,TRBD1,TGTGCCAGCAGGCTCTATTCTGAGACAGGGGGCAATGGCTACACCTTC,CASRLYSETGGNGYTF
TRBJ1-5,TRBV7-8,NA,NA,TGTGCCAGCAGCTCTTCGACAGTGTCTAGTCAGCCCCAGCATTTT,CASSSSTVSSQPQHF
TRBJ1-3,TRBV5-1,NA,NA,TGCGCCAGCAGCTTGGGGAGGAGTGGAAACACCATATATTTT,CASSLGRSGNTIYF
TRBJ2-7,TRBV5-6,once,NA,TGTGCCAGCAGGTACAGGGGGGGCGCCTACGAGCAGTACTTC,CASRYRGGAYEQYF
TRBJ1-6,TRBV11-2,NA,TRBD1,TGTGCCAGCAGCTTAGGGGGGGACAGAAATTCACCCCTCCACTTT,CASSLGGDRNSPLHF
TRBJ1-4,TRBV27,NA,NA,TGTGCCAGCAAGACAGGTTCTAATGAAAAACTGTTTTTT,CASKTGSNEKLFF
TRBJ1-5,TRBV9,NA,TRBD1,TGTGCCAGCAGCGCTACAGGGGACCAGCCCCAGCATTTT,CASSATGDQPQHF